This T cell receptor (beta chain) emerged from a study of blood T cell repertoires in COVID-19 (TCRdb year 2020). The study in broad terms: Samples covering the acute and convalescent phases of COVID-19 were provided by collaborators in the United States, Italy and Spain. A freely available public database, intended as a resource for researchers studying the immune response to SARS-CoV-2, is where the repertoires were released. The prospective study material was composed of cDNA or gDNA derived from T cells, B-cell-depleted T cells, or PBMCs. Subjects who had been exposed to COVID-19, were actively infected with it, or had recovered from it provided the deeply sampled blood TCRbeta repertoires that made up the dataset. Samples were obtained from the ongoing ImmuneRACE study (first 160 participants) and from some 1,300 subjects provided by 6 global collaborators. A de-identified subject ID, COVID-19 status, age in years and sex were almost always included in the sample metadata. Where available, HLA class I and class II types were obtained from metadata supplied by the sample provider rather than from assay-based typing.

V was cut back by 1 base and J by 9 bases, leaving a gap of 10 bases between them. Taken from the germline V gene, the CDR1 and CDR2 loops are SGHTA and FQGTGA. The CDR3 spans 13 residues, from the cysteine through the phenylalanine. The DNA shown is the 39-base CDR3, in frame from base 1. Comment on this clone: Its antigen is unknown. No much larger clonotype is one base removed from it; base qualities were not supplied.

Results the study describes overall, beyond this receptor: How much clinical and demographic metadata was included differed by source and by participant, and the metadata was provided uncurated.

The collaborating institutions used their own protocols to collect whole blood in K2EDTA tubes. For TCRbeta analysis, collaborators shipped samples in one of three forms: frozen whole blood, isolated PBMCs, or DNA extracted from either of those sample types. The immunoSEQ Assay, a bias-controlled multiplex PCR, was used to amplify TCRbeta CDR3 regions from genomic DNA. Per the source publication's procedure: The number of nucleated cells in each sample was estimated from the amplification of reference gene primers within the assay. To quantify the absolute abundance of each unique TCRbeta CDR3 rearrangement, sequence reads were collapsed and filtered. For each sample, productive Simpson clonality was calculated by taking the square root of Simpson's diversity index across productive rearrangements. TCRdb retrieved this table from immuneACCESS and kept in-frame rearrangements only. Not all clones are present; in checked studies, unresolved V genes account for under half, and no reason is known for the remainder. The V and J calls and clone size come from that table; D and trimming were worked out from the DNA. This sample lists more than 110,000 clones; roughly 76% were detected once. Of the sample, approximately 14% falls within the top ten clones.

The receptor chain draws on TRBV7-3 and TRBJ1-5; no confident D gene assignment can be made. The sequenced material came from peripheral blood. The sequence was obtained from a man of 80 years or more with acute or convalescent COVID-19. The CDR3 is CASSLNPGGPQHF. The sequence in DNA is TGTGCCAGCAGCTTAAATCCGGGTGGGCCCCAGCATTTT.